The 10 T cell receptor beta chains below all came from one sample that was sequenced in a study of blood T cell repertoires in COVID-19. This table comes from immunoSEQ multiplex PCR, and its TCRdb copy is limited to in-frame clones, with some not included. The data contain fewer than 350,000 clones, 86% of them singletons. The sequenced material came from peripheral blood. These receptors originate from a woman in her 70s with COVID-19, enrolled during active disease.

The rearrangement uses TRBV7-2 and TRBJ2-3, with D tentatively TRBD1 (6 bases). The CDR3 has 15 amino acids. Germline CDR1 SGHTA, CDR2 FQGNSA. Trimming stripped 3 bases from V and 2 bases from J, with 12 bases between. The CDR3: CASSFLPGDTDTQYF. In DNA, the CDR3 is TGTGCCAGCAGCTTCCTTCCAGGGGACACAGATACGCAGTATTTT.

J is TRBJ1-2 and V is TRBV6-5; D not certain. Trimming left V 2 bases short and J 3 bases short, with 13 bases between. Germline V gives CDR1 MNHEY, CDR2 SVGAGI. This CDR3 contains 15 residues. Written as DNA, the CDR3 is TGTGCCAGCAGTTACAAAAAGGACTCTTACTATGGCTACACCTTC. Translated, it gives CASSYKKDSYYGYTF.

This clone was observed once. The genes are TRBV13 and TRBJ1-4, with D unclear. The germline V and J ends were trimmed by 5 bases and 3 bases, with 4 bases remaining between them. Per germline, CDR1 PRHDT and CDR2 FYEKMQ (reference sequence). The CDR3 is made up of 12 amino acids. CDR3 nucleotides: TGTGCCAGCAGCCAATCTAATGAAAAACTGTTTTTT. This codes for CASSQSNEKLFF. The variable domain in full, with the rest retrieved from reference TRBV13 and TRBJ1-4, is AAGVIQSPRHLIKEKRETATLKCYPIPRHDTVYWYQQGPGQDPQFLISFYEKMQSDKGSIPDRFSAQQFSDYHSELNMSSLELGDSALYFCASSQSNEKLFFGSGTQLSVL.

V and J are TRBV7-2 and TRBJ2-3; 9 bases are a match to TRBD2. CDR1 is SGHTA, CDR2 FQGNSA, per germline. This CDR3 has 15 residues. Trimming cost V 2 bases and J 2 bases; bases outside gene matches: 2. The CDR3 nucleotides are TGTGCCAGCAGCTTAATAGCGGGGGCCACAGATACGCAGTATTTT. Residues: CASSLIAGATDTQYF.

This sequence joins TRBV24-1 and TRBJ1-2, with D unresolved. The CDR3 consists of 13 residues. V was clipped by 2 bases and J by 1 base, with 4 bases between them. Germline loops: CDR1 KGHDR, CDR2 SFDVKD. The CDR3 coding sequence is TGTGCCACCAGTGATTCCCGTAACTATGGCTACACCTTC. Encoded protein: CATSDSRNYGYTF.

The chain recombines TRBV7-9 with TRBJ1-3; D remains ambiguous. CDR1 and CDR2 from the germline V gene are SEHNR and FQNEAQ (reference sequence). There are 15 residues in the CDR3. Trimming left V 5 bases short and J 0 bases short, with 11 bases between. CDR3 coding DNA: TGTGCCAGCAGCCCACGGTTATACTCTGGAAACACCATATATTTT. It is translated as CASSPRLYSGNTIYF.

This clone is a singleton in its sample. The genes are TRBV27 and TRBJ2-7; D might be TRBD1 (5 bases). V lost 4 bases and J 4 bases, leaving 20 bases between the germline ends. Germline CDR1 MNHEY, CDR2 SMNVEV (reference sequence). The CDR3 runs to 16 residues. Written as DNA, the CDR3 is TGTGCCAGCAGTTGGGGCGGCAGTCCCATAACATACGAGCAGTACTTC. This gives the protein CASSWGGSPITYEQYF.

This clone was recorded a few times. The chain joins TRBV2 to TRBJ1-2, with D possibly TRBD1 on 6 matching bases. The CDR3 extends over 12 amino acids. V lost 5 bases and J lost 8, with 12 bases in between. The V gene's germline CDR1 is SNHLY and CDR2 FYNNEI. The CDR3 DNA reads TGTGCCAGCAGTTCAGGGGAACGCGGCTACACCTTC. This gives the protein CASSSGERGYTF. Variable domain in full (rest from reference TRBV2 and TRBJ1-2): EPEVTQTPSHQVTQMGQEVILRCVPISNHLYFYWYRQILGQKVEFLVSFYNNEISEKSEIFDDQFSVERPDGSNFTLKIRSTKLEDSAMYFCASSSGERGYTFGSGTRLTVV.

The gene calls are TRBV4-1 and TRBJ1-2, with 7 bases identical to TRBD1. The V gene's germline CDR1 is MGHRA and CDR2 YSYEKL. V trimming: 4 bases; J trimming: 3 bases; junction bases outside the gene matches: 8. The CDR3 is made up of 15 amino acids. CDR3 in amino acids: CASSPRTGTDYGYTF. In nucleotides, the CDR3 is TGCGCCAGCAGCCCCAGGACAGGAACGGACTATGGCTACACCTTC.

This sequence joins TRBV2 and TRBJ2-2; TRBD2 aligns across 12 bases. The CDR3 runs to 15 residues. V was pared by 4 bases and J by 5 bases, with 2 bases of the junction left unmatched. Per the germline V gene, CDR1 is SNHLY and CDR2 is FYNNEI. The CDR3 DNA sequence: TGTGCCAGCAGTGTACTAGCGGGGGGTACCGGGGAGCTGTTTTTT. Translated, it gives CASSVLAGGTGELFF.